These 11 T cell receptor beta chains share one sample of origin, sequenced in a study of blood T cells in healthy people across ages. A second PCR of about 7 to 12 cycles used a sample-barcoded 5' primer and a J-beta primer mix. MiXCR, applied by TCRdb to the 5' RACE reads, yields one record per CDR3 protein. The repertoire has about 630,000 distinct CDR3 sequences, under 25% of them found once; the top ten carry 3.5% to 4%. Sequencing used blood. These receptors were taken from an older man in good health.

This clonotype has a handful of counts. The V and J genes are TRBV7-2 and TRBJ2-3; perhaps D is TRBD1 or TRBD2 (5 bases each). The CDR3 contains 14 residues. From germline, CDR1 is SGHTA and CDR2 FQGNSA. With 5 bases removed from V and 4 bases from J, the gap between germline ends came to 13 bases. CDR3 residues: CASSAGTEADTQYF. For the CDR3, the DNA is TGTGCCAGCAGCGCCGGGACGGAGGCAGATACGCAGTATTTT.

The rearrangement uses TRBV6-6 and TRBJ2-5; TRBD1 aligns across 10 bases. With V trimmed by 6 bases and J by 4 bases, 8 bases remained unmatched. The CDR3 contains 15 residues. Germline loops: CDR1 MNHNY, CDR2 SVGAGI (reference sequence). CDR3 in DNA: TGTGCCAGCAGCCTCCCGGACAGGGGGGCAGAGACCCAGTACTTC. Amino acid sequence: CASSLPDRGAETQYF.

Ten or more counts support this clonotype. This chain uses TRBV29-1 with TRBJ1-1; 8 bases fit TRBD1. The CDR3 consists of 12 residues. Germline V gene data show CDR1 as SQVTM and CDR2 as ANQGSEA. Losses at the gene ends were 7 bases for V and 3 bases for J; bases not matched to a gene: 4. DNA of the CDR3: TGCAGCGCCGGACAGGGATACACTGAAGCTTTCTTT. The encoded protein is CSAGQGYTEAFF.

This clonotype was observed many times. V gene TRBV20-1 combines with J gene TRBJ2-1; possible D gene TRBD2, 6 bases. V was shortened by 7 bases and J by 4 bases, with 14 bases between the two germline ends. CDR3 length equals 13 residues. In germline, CDR1 is DFQATT, CDR2 SNEGSKA (reference sequence). The CDR3, as DNA: TGCAGTGTTTCGACTAGGCAGTACAATGAGCAGTTCTTC. This sequence encodes CSVSTRQYNEQFF.

Details on this clonotype: A read error may account for a junction end that differs from germline. The chain joins TRBV6-1 to TRBJ2-7; D could derive from TRBD1 or TRBD2 (5 bases each). This CDR3 is 15 amino acids long. Germline V lookup: CDR1 MNHNS, CDR2 SASEGT. CDR3 region: CASSATGTATYEQYF. The CDR3 DNA follows: TGCGCCAGCAGCGCTACCGGGACGGCGACCTACGAGCAGTACTTC.

This clonotype was recorded at least ten times. V gene TRBV5-6 combines with J gene TRBJ2-2; D is undetermined. This CDR3 contains 14 residues. The germline V gene encodes CDR1 SGHDT and CDR2 YYEEEE. The germline V and J ends were trimmed by 3 bases and 2 bases, with 8 bases remaining between them. CDR3 coding DNA: TGTGCCAGCAGCTCTAACCCTAACACCGGGGAGCTGTTTTTT. The encoded protein is CASSSNPNTGELFF.

The rearrangement joins TRBV3-1 to TRBJ1-5, with unresolved D. The CDR3 has 20 amino acids. Trimming shortened V by 0 bases and J by 1 base, and 22 bases separated the two germline ends. Germline lookup yields CDR1 LGHDT and CDR2 YNNKEL (reference sequence). The CDR3 loop is CASSQDFHFVGPESNQPQHF. The DNA for the CDR3 is TGTGCCAGCAGCCAAGATTTCCACTTTGTCGGGCCAGAGAGCAATCAGCCCCAGCATTTT.

The J gene is TRBJ2-1, the V gene TRBV7-9; D is unclear. This CDR3 spans 13 amino acids. Germline V gives CDR1 SEHNR, CDR2 FQNEAQ (reference sequence). Trimming removed 6 bases at V and 5 bases at J, with 11 bases between. CDR3 in amino acids: CASSPWTHNEQFF. The CDR3 coding sequence is TGTGCCAGCAGTCCCTGGACCCACAATGAGCAGTTCTTC.

This clonotype showed up just a few times. The chain combines TRBV6-2 or TRBV6-3 with TRBJ2-1; a weak D match, TRBD1 (5 bases). The CDR3 runs to 17 residues. From germline, CDR1 is MNHEY and CDR2 SVGEGT. V was cut by 0 bases and J by 4 bases, with 16 bases left in between. This CDR3 reads CASSYSPSGNEYNEQFF. CDR3 DNA sequence: TGTGCCAGCAGTTACTCCCCGTCAGGGAATGAATACAATGAGCAGTTCTTC.

This rearrangement joins TRBV25-1 to TRBJ2-1, with a weak D call TRBD2 (6 bases). The closer fit of TRBJ2-7 to the DNA end suggests the J call may be wrong. The length of the CDR3 is 13 residues. The germline gives CDR1 MGHDK, CDR2 SYGVNS. The CDR3 spells CASSAPGAYEQYF. The CDR3 DNA sequence: TGTGCCAGCAGTGCGCCGGGAGCCTACGAGCAGTACTTC.

V and J are TRBV6-1 and TRBJ2-1; a possible D gene is TRBD2 (5 bases). Trimming cost V 6 bases and J 0 bases, with 12 bases left between them. The V gene's germline CDR1 is MNHNS and CDR2 SASEGT. The CDR3 runs to 15 residues. This chain's CDR3 is CASSQHAGSYNEQFF. CDR3 nucleotides: TGTGCCAGCAGCCAGCATGCGGGCTCCTACAATGAGCAGTTCTTC.